The rows below give T cell receptor beta chains drawn from one sample of a study of response to subunit inactivated influenza vaccine. TCRdb re-derived calls from the RT-PCR reads in MiXCR, one entry per CDR3 protein. Of approximately 490,000 distinct CDR3 sequences detected, 7.2% appear once; the ten largest clones hold approximately 14%. The source material was PBMCs from blood, sampled about 24 months after vaccination. Receptor source: a man aged 50 to 69 who received an inactivated influenza vaccine. Each CDR3 is given with its conserved first and last residue. A D gene is named only where the DNA matches it firmly. Only some rows state a clone size, as once, few, many or a class for expanded clones.

CDR3	DNA	D	V	J	size
CASSYLTAYEQYF	TGTGCCAGCAGTTACTTGACAGCCTACGAGCAGTACTTC	-	TRBV6-2/TRBV6-3	TRBJ2-7	-
CSARGVEQRNEKLFF	TGCAGTGCTAGGGGGGTTGAACAACGGAATGAAAAACTGTTTTTT	-	TRBV20-1	TRBJ1-4	-
CASSLVASGNEQYF	TGTGCCAGCAGCTTAGTTGCCAGCGGAAACGAGCAGTACTTC	-	TRBV7-2	TRBJ2-7	many
CASSLFPYNEQFF	TGTGCCAGCAGCTTATTCCCCTACAATGAGCAGTTCTTC	-	TRBV7-2	TRBJ2-1	-
CASSVTSGAGETQYF	TGTGCCAGCAGCGTAACTAGCGGGGCGGGGGAGACCCAGTACTTC	TRBD2	TRBV6-1	TRBJ2-5	-
CSASVLADTQYF	TGCAGTGCTAGCGTTCTGGCAGATACGCAGTATTTT	-	TRBV20-1	TRBJ2-3	many
CASSRDRSVSYNEQFF	TGCGCCAGCAGCCGGGACCGTAGTGTATCCTACAATGAGCAGTTCTTC	-	TRBV5-1	TRBJ2-1	many
CSARANNGGNEQFF	TGCAGTGCTAGAGCAAATAACGGAGGCAATGAGCAGTTCTTC	-	TRBV20-1	TRBJ2-1	many
CASGVTGRENEQFF	TGTGCCAGCGGGGTAACAGGGCGGGAAAATGAGCAGTTCTTC	-	TRBV6-4	TRBJ2-1	few
CASSFQAGGLYEQFF	TGTGCCAGCAGTTTTCAAGCGGGAGGGCTCTATGAGCAGTTCTTC	TRBD2	TRBV28	TRBJ2-1	-
CASSTLGWGNSPLHF	TGTGCCAGCAGCACCCTCGGGTGGGGGAATTCACCCCTCCACTTT	-	TRBV7-8	TRBJ1-6	-
CSVAPSGSTYNEQFF	TGCAGCGTTGCGCCTAGCGGATCCACCTACAATGAGCAGTTCTTC	TRBD2	TRBV29-1	TRBJ2-1	many
CASSHGGNSYEQYF	TGTGCCAGCAGCCACGGGGGTAACTCCTACGAGCAGTACTTC	-	TRBV3-1	TRBJ2-7	-
CSVDTTSGSAETQYF	TGCAGCGTTGATACGACTAGCGGGAGCGCCGAGACCCAGTACTTC	TRBD2	TRBV29-1	TRBJ2-5	many
CASSHSTGANTGELFF	TGTGCCAGCAGCCATTCGACAGGAGCGAACACCGGGGAGCTGTTTTTT	-	TRBV4-2	TRBJ2-2	few
CASSLESGHEQFF	TGCGCCAGCAGCTTGGAAAGCGGGCATGAGCAGTTCTTC	-	TRBV5-1	TRBJ2-1	-
CASSPLTGHQETQYF	TGTGCCAGCAGTCCTCTGACAGGCCACCAAGAGACCCAGTACTTC	-	TRBV27	TRBJ2-5	-
CASRGGPNRGSRTQYF	TGTGCCAGCAGGGGGGGTCCCAACAGGGGATCGAGGACCCAGTACTTC	-	TRBV6-1	TRBJ2-5	-
CASSRRVGLADNTGELFF	TGTGCCAGCAGTAGAAGGGTTGGGCTAGCGGATAACACCGGGGAGCTGTTTTTT	TRBD2	TRBV11-2	TRBJ2-2	few
CASSLITNYGYTF	TGTGCCAGCTCACTGATAACTAACTATGGCTACACCTTC	-	TRBV18	TRBJ1-2	-
CSARESLNEKLFF	TGCAGTGCTCGGGAGTCCCTAAATGAAAAACTGTTTTTT	-	TRBV20-1	TRBJ1-4	-
CSATTEETQYF	TGCAGTGCCACGACTGAGGAGACCCAGTACTTC	-	TRBV20-1	TRBJ2-5	few
CASSLGDRGSNQPQHF	TGTGCCAGCAGTTTAGGGGACAGGGGAAGCAATCAGCCCCAGCATTTT	TRBD1	TRBV12-3/TRBV12-4	TRBJ1-5	many
CSARDWRGQETQYF	TGCAGTGCTAGAGATTGGAGGGGTCAAGAGACCCAGTACTTC	-	TRBV20-1	TRBJ2-5	-
CASRAPGLQYNEQFF	TGTGCCAGCAGAGCGCCGGGACTGCAATACAATGAGCAGTTCTTC	-	TRBV12-3/TRBV12-4	TRBJ2-1	-
CASSRRDSRASYEQYF	TGCGCCAGCAGCAGGCGGGATTCGCGGGCCTCCTACGAGCAGTACTTC	-	TRBV5-1	TRBJ2-7	-
CASSPGQGTEAFF	TGTGCCAGCTCACCTGGACAGGGGACTGAAGCTTTCTTT	TRBD1	TRBV18	TRBJ1-1	many
CASGGPPQNTEAFF	TGTGCCAGCGGGGGACCCCCCCAGAACACTGAAGCTTTCTTT	-	TRBV6-1	TRBJ1-1	few
CASSLRGASKQETQYF	TGTGCCAGCAGCTTAAGGGGGGCCTCAAAACAAGAGACCCAGTACTTC	-	TRBV11-2	TRBJ2-5	many
CASRSTGGSETQYF	TGTGCCAGTAGGTCGACAGGGGGCAGCGAGACCCAGTACTTC	TRBD1	TRBV19	TRBJ2-5	-
CASSFAGSKETQYF	TGTGCCAGCAGTTTTGCGGGGTCGAAAGAGACCCAGTACTTC	-	TRBV12-3/TRBV12-4	TRBJ2-5	many
CASTSTSGGRDTQYF	TGTGCCAGCACTTCGACTAGCGGGGGGCGAGATACGCAGTATTTT	TRBD2	TRBV14	TRBJ2-3	many
CASSLTGRETEAFF	TGTGCCAGCAGCTTGACAGGGAGAGAAACTGAAGCTTTCTTT	-	TRBV5-6	TRBJ1-1	-
CASSQKWDNSWNEQFF	TGTGCCAGCAGCCAAAAATGGGACAACTCCTGGAATGAGCAGTTCTTC	-	TRBV21-1	TRBJ2-1	few
CASSFSSINQPQHF	TGTGCCAGCAGCTTTTCATCAATCAATCAGCCCCAGCATTTT	-	TRBV7-2	TRBJ1-5	many
CASRRGDRGSYEQYF	TGTGCCAGCAGAAGGGGGGACAGGGGTTCCTACGAGCAGTACTTC	TRBD1	TRBV6-1	TRBJ2-7	-
CASQGDRTYRNTGELFF	TGTGCCAGCCAGGGGGACAGAACCTACCGAAACACCGGGGAGCTGTTTTTT	TRBD1	TRBV6-1	TRBJ2-2	-
CASSYSVGGAVTDTQYF	TGTGCCAGCAGTTACTCGGTCGGGGGGGCCGTGACAGATACGCAGTATTTT	TRBD2	TRBV6-5	TRBJ2-3	-
CASSQFAGGLEIDTQYF	TGTGCCAGCAGCCAATTTGCGGGGGGGCTTGAAATAGATACGCAGTATTTT	TRBD2	TRBV3-1	TRBJ2-3	many
CASSESKRDYNEQFF	TGCGCCAGCAGTGAGTCGAAGAGGGACTACAATGAGCAGTTCTTC	-	TRBV10-1	TRBJ2-1	few
CATSETSGDEQYF	TGTGCCACCAGTGAGACCTCGGGAGACGAGCAGTACTTC	-	TRBV24-1	TRBJ2-7	-
CSARDRLAGVGEQYF	TGCAGTGCTAGAGATCGCCTAGCGGGAGTTGGCGAGCAGTACTTC	TRBD2	TRBV20-1	TRBJ2-7	many
CASSPPGLATDTQYF	TGTGCCAGCAGCCCTCCGGGACTAGCGACAGATACGCAGTATTTT	TRBD2	TRBV7-9	TRBJ2-3	many
CASSPGLNANYGYTF	TGCGCCAGCAGCCCTGGACTCAACGCTAACTATGGCTACACCTTC	-	TRBV5-1	TRBJ1-2	many
CASSPEDPRMNTEAFF	TGCGCCAGCAGCCCGGAGGACCCGCGGATGAACACTGAAGCTTTCTTT	-	TRBV5-1	TRBJ1-1	-
CASSLDVTSGSSYNEQFF	TGTGCCAGCAGCTTAGATGTGACTAGCGGGAGTTCCTACAATGAGCAGTTCTTC	TRBD2	TRBV11-2	TRBJ2-1	-
CASSQLTLSYGQETQYF	TGTGCCAGCAGCCAACTCACCCTGTCGTACGGGCAAGAGACCCAGTACTTC	-	TRBV4-2	TRBJ2-5	-
CASNSLAGNTGELFF	TGTGCCAGCAACAGCCTTGCCGGGAACACCGGGGAGCTGTTTTTT	-	TRBV12-3/TRBV12-4	TRBJ2-2	few
CAILPGQGARESDGYTF	TGTGCCATCCTACCGGGACAGGGGGCCAGGGAATCGGACGGCTACACCTTC	TRBD1	TRBV10-3	TRBJ1-2	many